This is a list of T cell receptor beta chains from one sample in a study of T cell responses to AZD1222 COVID-19 vaccine. The protocol was immunoSEQ multiplex PCR, while the TCRdb copy is restricted to in-frame clones and leaves out a portion. The sample has roughly 70,000 clones; roughly 87% are singletons. The specimen comprised peripheral blood, sampled 28 days after the second AZD1222 dose. Receptor source: an adult who received the AZD1222 COVID-19 vaccine. Both conserved end residues are part of each CDR3. D genes are given only for firm matches. Only some rows state a clone size, as once, few, many or a class for expanded clones.

j_call: TRBJ2-5
d_call: NA
v_call: TRBV24-1
clone_size: once
cdr3_nt: TGTGCCACCAGTGAGGAGGAGACCCAGTACTTC
cdr3_aa: CATSEEETQYF

j_call: TRBJ2-7
d_call: NA
v_call: TRBV6-1
clone_size: NA
cdr3_nt: TGTGCCAGCAGTGAAGAGCTCAGGCTCTACGAGCAGTACTTC
cdr3_aa: CASSEELRLYEQYF

j_call: TRBJ1-2
d_call: NA
v_call: TRBV5-5
clone_size: NA
cdr3_nt: TGTGCCAGCAGCCCGCTATGGACAGCGAAAACACGGAATGGTGGCTACACCTTC
cdr3_aa: CASSPLWTAKTRNGGYTF

j_call: TRBJ2-1
d_call: TRBD2
v_call: TRBV6-5
clone_size: NA
cdr3_nt: TGTGCCAGCAGTTACAGCTCTAGCGGGAGGGCTGGGGAGCAGTTCTTC
cdr3_aa: CASSYSSSGRAGEQFF

j_call: TRBJ1-2
d_call: NA
v_call: TRBV2
clone_size: NA
cdr3_nt: TGTGCCAGCAGTGAGTGGGGGGGAGGCTATGGCTACACCTTC
cdr3_aa: CASSEWGGGYGYTF

j_call: TRBJ1-5
d_call: NA
v_call: TRBV28
clone_size: NA
cdr3_nt: TGTGCCAGCAGCTTGGACAGTAGCAATCAGCCCCAGCATTTT
cdr3_aa: CASSLDSSNQPQHF

j_call: TRBJ1-6
d_call: TRBD1
v_call: TRBV28
clone_size: large
cdr3_nt: TGTGCCAGCAGAGGGGACAGGGGAAGTTCACCCCTCCACTTT
cdr3_aa: CASRGDRGSSPLHF

j_call: TRBJ1-1
d_call: NA
v_call: TRBV13
clone_size: NA
cdr3_nt: TGTGCCAGCACCCACAACACTGAAGCTTTCTTT
cdr3_aa: CASTHNTEAFF

j_call: TRBJ2-2
d_call: NA
v_call: TRBV21-1
clone_size: NA
cdr3_nt: TGTGCCAGCAGTTCGCGGACAGGGGACGACACCGGGGAGCTGTTTTTT
cdr3_aa: CASSSRTGDDTGELFF

j_call: TRBJ2-5
d_call: TRBD2
v_call: TRBV9
clone_size: NA
cdr3_nt: TGTGCCAGCAGCGTAGGACTAGCCCAAGAGACCCAGTACTTC
cdr3_aa: CASSVGLAQETQYF

j_call: TRBJ2-1
d_call: NA
v_call: TRBV5-1
clone_size: once
cdr3_nt: TGCGCCAGCAGCTTGTCACTCCCGCATGGCTACAATGAGCAGTTCTTC
cdr3_aa: CASSLSLPHGYNEQFF

j_call: TRBJ2-5
d_call: NA
v_call: TRBV18
clone_size: NA
cdr3_nt: TGTGCCAGCTCACCTTATTCTACAGGACCAGAGACCCAGTACTTC
cdr3_aa: CASSPYSTGPETQYF

j_call: TRBJ1-3
d_call: NA
v_call: TRBV5-4
clone_size: NA
cdr3_nt: TGTGCCAGCAGCGTCACAGGGCCGTTCGGAAACACCATATATTTT
cdr3_aa: CASSVTGPFGNTIYF

j_call: TRBJ1-5
d_call: NA
v_call: TRBV24-1
clone_size: NA
cdr3_nt: TGTGCCACCAGTGATTCCGGGACGGGATTCAATCAGCCCCAGCATTTT
cdr3_aa: CATSDSGTGFNQPQHF

j_call: TRBJ2-3
d_call: NA
v_call: TRBV9
clone_size: NA
cdr3_nt: TGTGCCAGCAGCGTAGCTCGGGCTAGCGTATCAACAGATACGCAGTATTTT
cdr3_aa: CASSVARASVSTDTQYF

j_call: TRBJ1-1
d_call: NA
v_call: TRBV6-5
clone_size: NA
cdr3_nt: TGTGCCAGCAGGGTCGACAGGTCGAACACTGAAGCTTTCTTT
cdr3_aa: CASRVDRSNTEAFF

j_call: TRBJ1-5
d_call: NA
v_call: TRBV11-2
clone_size: few
cdr3_nt: TGTGCCAGCAGCCGGACGGAGAGCAATCAGCCCCAGCATTTT
cdr3_aa: CASSRTESNQPQHF

j_call: TRBJ2-7
d_call: NA
v_call: TRBV5-4
clone_size: once
cdr3_nt: TGTGCCAGCAGCTTTGGTGACGAGCAGTACTTC
cdr3_aa: CASSFGDEQYF

j_call: TRBJ1-1
d_call: NA
v_call: TRBV19
clone_size: NA
cdr3_nt: TGTGCCAGTAGCGCCGGGACGGGGGGGACGTCAGCTTTCTTT
cdr3_aa: CASSAGTGGTSAFF

j_call: TRBJ2-3
d_call: TRBD2
v_call: TRBV3-1/TRBV3-2
clone_size: NA
cdr3_nt: TGTGCCAGCAGCCTCGCCTTCCTAGCGGGGGGGACAGATACGCAGTATTTT
cdr3_aa: CASSLAFLAGGTDTQYF

j_call: TRBJ1-2
d_call: NA
v_call: TRBV3-1/TRBV3-2
clone_size: NA
cdr3_nt: TGTGCCAGCAGCCAAGCGCGCAGCCGGGGCGGCTACACCTTC
cdr3_aa: CASSQARSRGGYTF

j_call: TRBJ2-5
d_call: NA
v_call: TRBV19
clone_size: NA
cdr3_nt: TGTGCCAGTAGTATTTATCCGATCCAAGAGACCCAGTACTTC
cdr3_aa: CASSIYPIQETQYF

j_call: TRBJ1-5
d_call: NA
v_call: TRBV30
clone_size: NA
cdr3_nt: TGTGCCTGGAGTCTTAGCAATCAGCCCCAGCATTTT
cdr3_aa: CAWSLSNQPQHF

j_call: TRBJ1-5
d_call: TRBD1
v_call: TRBV6-4
clone_size: NA
cdr3_nt: TGTGCCAGCTCGCCTCCGGGACAGGCTAATCAGCCCCAGCATTTT
cdr3_aa: CASSPPGQANQPQHF

j_call: TRBJ2-5
d_call: NA
v_call: TRBV11-1
clone_size: NA
cdr3_nt: TGTGCCAGCAGCAGACTAGATCCGAAAGAGACCCAGTACTTC
cdr3_aa: CASSRLDPKETQYF

j_call: TRBJ2-3
d_call: NA
v_call: TRBV5-1
clone_size: NA
cdr3_nt: TGCGCCAGCAGCGACCTAGATACGCAGTATTTT
cdr3_aa: CASSDLDTQYF

j_call: TRBJ2-3
d_call: NA
v_call: TRBV5-1
clone_size: NA
cdr3_nt: TGCGCCAGCAGCCAAAGTAGTACAGATACGCAGTATTTT
cdr3_aa: CASSQSSTDTQYF

j_call: TRBJ1-1
d_call: TRBD1
v_call: TRBV7-9
clone_size: NA
cdr3_nt: TGTGCCAGCAGCTTAGGACAGGGGGCGCGGAACACTGAAGCTTTCTTT
cdr3_aa: CASSLGQGARNTEAFF

j_call: TRBJ1-6
d_call: NA
v_call: TRBV4-1
clone_size: NA
cdr3_nt: TGCGCCAGCAGCCAAGATTCGGGGTATAATTCACCCCTCCACTTT
cdr3_aa: CASSQDSGYNSPLHF

j_call: TRBJ2-3
d_call: NA
v_call: TRBV10-3
clone_size: NA
cdr3_nt: TGTGCCATCAGCCGACCGGCCACAGATACGCAGTATTTT
cdr3_aa: CAISRPATDTQYF

j_call: TRBJ1-1
d_call: NA
v_call: TRBV6-5
clone_size: NA
cdr3_nt: TGTGCCAGCAGTTGGGAAGTAAACACTGAAGCTTTCTTT
cdr3_aa: CASSWEVNTEAFF

j_call: TRBJ1-6
d_call: NA
v_call: TRBV12-5
clone_size: NA
cdr3_nt: TGTGCTAGTGCACCAGGTAGCTCCTATAATTCACCCCTCCACTTT
cdr3_aa: CASAPGSSYNSPLHF

j_call: TRBJ2-7
d_call: NA
v_call: TRBV29-1
clone_size: NA
cdr3_nt: TGCAGCGTAGCACGACAGGCGACCTACGAGCAGTACTTC
cdr3_aa: CSVARQATYEQYF

j_call: TRBJ2-5
d_call: NA
v_call: TRBV5-4
clone_size: NA
cdr3_nt: TGTGCCAGCAGTCTTGGGCCGACTCCCCGGGAGACCCAGTACTTC
cdr3_aa: CASSLGPTPRETQYF

j_call: TRBJ1-6
d_call: NA
v_call: TRBV7-9
clone_size: NA
cdr3_nt: TGTGCCAGCAGCTTAGACTCGAGGAATTCACCCCTCCACTTT
cdr3_aa: CASSLDSRNSPLHF

j_call: TRBJ1-2
d_call: TRBD1
v_call: TRBV9
clone_size: NA
cdr3_nt: TGTGCCAGCAGCGTAGGAGGCAGGGGGCTTAACTATGGCTACACCTTC
cdr3_aa: CASSVGGRGLNYGYTF

j_call: TRBJ1-4
d_call: NA
v_call: TRBV29-1
clone_size: NA
cdr3_nt: TGCAGCGTTGACGGGGGGCGGGGTAATGAAAAACTGTTTTTT
cdr3_aa: CSVDGGRGNEKLFF

j_call: TRBJ1-1
d_call: NA
v_call: TRBV11-3
clone_size: NA
cdr3_nt: TGTGCCAGCAGCCTTAAAGGGAGGGCTTTCTTT
cdr3_aa: CASSLKGRAFF

j_call: TRBJ2-5
d_call: TRBD1
v_call: TRBV5-1
clone_size: NA
cdr3_nt: TGCGCCAGCACCGTCGACAGGGCAGGGGAGACCCAGTACTTC
cdr3_aa: CASTVDRAGETQYF

j_call: TRBJ2-3
d_call: NA
v_call: TRBV3-1/TRBV3-2
clone_size: NA
cdr3_nt: TGTGCCAGCAGCCAGGTATATTGGGGCACAGATACGCAGTATTTT
cdr3_aa: CASSQVYWGTDTQYF

j_call: TRBJ1-5
d_call: NA
v_call: TRBV19
clone_size: NA
cdr3_nt: TGTGCCAGTAGTATAGGACCTGGGGGTTTTGGTTATTTGAGGCCCCAGCATTTT
cdr3_aa: CASSIGPGGFGYLRPQHF